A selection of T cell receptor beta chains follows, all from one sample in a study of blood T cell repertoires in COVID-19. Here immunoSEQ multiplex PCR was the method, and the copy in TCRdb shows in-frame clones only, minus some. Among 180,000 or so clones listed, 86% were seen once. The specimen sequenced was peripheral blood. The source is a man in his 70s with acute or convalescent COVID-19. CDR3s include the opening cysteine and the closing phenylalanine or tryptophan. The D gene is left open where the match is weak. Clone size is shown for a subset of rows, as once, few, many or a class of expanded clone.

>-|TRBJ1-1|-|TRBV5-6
CASSLQTGNLGTEAFF
TGTGCCAGCAGCTTACAGACAGGTAACCTTGGCACTGAAGCTTTCTTT
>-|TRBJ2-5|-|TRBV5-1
CASSFDQETQYF
TGCGCCAGCAGCTTCGACCAAGAGACCCAGTACTTC
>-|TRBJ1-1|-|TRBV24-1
CATSNGENTEAFF
TGTGCCACCAGTAACGGAGAGAACACTGAAGCTTTCTTT
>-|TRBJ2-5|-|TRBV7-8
CASSLENPRETQYF
TGTGCCAGCAGCTTAGAGAACCCGAGAGAGACCCAGTACTTC
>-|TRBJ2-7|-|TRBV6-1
CASSEAGAILSYEQYF
TGTGCCAGCAGTGAAGCAGGGGCAATATTGTCCTACGAGCAGTACTTC
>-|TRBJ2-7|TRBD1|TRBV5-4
CASREDNRGRPYEQYF
TGTGCCAGCAGGGAAGACAACAGGGGGAGACCTTACGAGCAGTACTTC
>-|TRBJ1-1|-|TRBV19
CASSIDSGTEAFF
TGTGCCAGTAGTATCGACAGTGGGACTGAAGCTTTCTTT
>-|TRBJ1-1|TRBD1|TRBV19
CASSKRDSTEAFF
TGTGCCAGTAGTAAAAGGGACAGCACTGAAGCTTTCTTT
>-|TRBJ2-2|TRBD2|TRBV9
CASSVGGSGSGELFF
TGTGCCAGCAGCGTGGGAGGGAGTGGGTCCGGGGAGCTGTTTTTT
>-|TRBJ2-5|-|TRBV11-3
CASSFLFEETQYF
TGTGCCAGCAGCTTCTTATTTGAGGAGACCCAGTACTTC
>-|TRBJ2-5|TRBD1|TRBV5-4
CASSPGTGGTTQYF
TGTGCCAGCAGCCCCGGGACAGGGGGCACGACCCAGTACTTC
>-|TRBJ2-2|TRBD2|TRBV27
CASTLAGYTGELFF
TGTGCCAGCACTCTAGCGGGCTACACCGGGGAGCTGTTTTTT
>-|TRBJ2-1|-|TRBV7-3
CASSPRGSHNEQFF
TGTGCCAGCAGCCCCCGGGGATCCCACAATGAGCAGTTCTTC
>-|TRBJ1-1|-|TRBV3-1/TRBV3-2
CASSHQATEAFF
TGTGCCAGCAGCCACCAGGCCACTGAAGCTTTCTTT
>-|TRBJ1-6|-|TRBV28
CASSFGNRVDRALHF
TGTGCCAGCAGTTTCGGAAACAGGGTCGATCGGGCCCTCCACTTT
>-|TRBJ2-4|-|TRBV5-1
CASSLEGLANIQYF
TGCGCCAGCAGCTTGGAGGGACTCGCAAACATTCAGTACTTC
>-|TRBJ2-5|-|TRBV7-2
CASSLSYQETQYF
TGTGCCAGCAGCTTAAGCTACCAAGAGACCCAGTACTTC
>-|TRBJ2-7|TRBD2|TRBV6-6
CASSPIRGTSTSYEQYF
TGTGCCAGCAGTCCGATTCGCGGGACTAGCACCTCTTACGAGCAGTACTTC
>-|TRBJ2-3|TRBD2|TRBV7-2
CASSLLAGGSDTQYF
TGTGCCAGCAGTTTGCTAGCGGGAGGCTCAGATACGCAGTATTTT
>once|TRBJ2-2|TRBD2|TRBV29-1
CSTRRGLAGGGELFF
TGCAGCACCCGGAGAGGTCTAGCGGGAGGTGGGGAGCTGTTTTTT
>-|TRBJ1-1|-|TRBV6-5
CASSFTENTEAFF
TGTGCCAGCTCTTTTACAGAGAACACTGAAGCTTTCTTT
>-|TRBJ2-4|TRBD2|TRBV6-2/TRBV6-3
CASSYRQGREGRYIQYF
TGTGCCAGCAGTTACCGCCAGGGACGGGAGGGCCGGTACATTCAGTACTTC
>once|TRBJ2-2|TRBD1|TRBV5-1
CASSPRTGLDTGELFF
TGCGCCAGCAGCCCCCGGACAGGGTTGGACACCGGGGAGCTGTTTTTT
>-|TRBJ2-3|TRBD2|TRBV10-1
CASSETITSGGSDTQYF
TGCGCCAGCAGTGAGACAATTACTAGCGGGGGGTCAGATACGCAGTATTTT
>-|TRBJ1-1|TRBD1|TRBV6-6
CASRRDRVAFF
TGTGCCAGCAGACGGGACAGGGTAGCTTTCTTT
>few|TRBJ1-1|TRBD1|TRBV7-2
CASSLTGGEEAFF
TGTGCCAGCAGCTTAACAGGGGGGGAAGAGGCTTTCTTT
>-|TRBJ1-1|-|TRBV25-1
CASSESSFTEAFF
TGTGCCAGCAGTGAATCCTCTTTCACTGAAGCTTTCTTT
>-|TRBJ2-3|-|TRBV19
CASQAGSTDTQYF
TGTGCCAGTCAAGCAGGATCCACAGATACGCAGTATTTT
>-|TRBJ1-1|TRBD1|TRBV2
CASRGQGGTEAFF
TGTGCCAGCAGGGGCCAGGGGGGAACTGAAGCTTTCTTT
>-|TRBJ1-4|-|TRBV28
CASTRGGDEKLFF
TGTGCCAGCACCCGGGGGGGCGATGAAAAACTGTTTTTT
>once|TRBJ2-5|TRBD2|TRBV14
CASSPWTSGETQYF
TGTGCCAGCAGCCCCTGGACTAGCGGGGAGACCCAGTACTTC
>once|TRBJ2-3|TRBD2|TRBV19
CASSSRAWTSGSTIPTDTQYF
TGTGCCAGTAGTAGCCGGGCTTGGACTAGCGGGAGCACGATCCCCACAGATACGCAGTATTTT
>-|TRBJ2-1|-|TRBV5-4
CASSLGQENNEQFF
TGTGCCAGCAGCTTGGGACAGGAAAACAATGAGCAGTTCTTC
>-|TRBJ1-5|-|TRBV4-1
CASSQAGTSNQPQHF
TGCGCCAGCAGCCAAGCGGGTACGAGCAATCAGCCCCAGCATTTT
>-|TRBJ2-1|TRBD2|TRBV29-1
CSVNTPGTSGSTEQFF
TGCAGCGTTAACACCCCCGGGACTAGCGGGAGTACTGAGCAGTTCTTC
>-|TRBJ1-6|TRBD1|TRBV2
CASLEAGGSPLHF
TGTGCCAGCTTGGAGGCAGGGGGTTCACCCCTCCACTTT
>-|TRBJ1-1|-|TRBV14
CASSQGANTEAFF
TGTGCCAGCAGCCAGGGAGCGAACACTGAAGCTTTCTTT
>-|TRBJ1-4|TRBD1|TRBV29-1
CSVVTGEEKLFF
TGCAGCGTGGTCACAGGGGAAGAAAAACTGTTTTTT
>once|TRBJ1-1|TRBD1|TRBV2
CATDRDTLNTEAFF
TGTGCCACCGACAGGGACACCTTGAACACTGAAGCTTTCTTT
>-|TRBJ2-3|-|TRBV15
CATSGTFRGTQYF
TGTGCCACCAGCGGCACCTTCAGGGGTACGCAGTATTTT
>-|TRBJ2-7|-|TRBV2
CASHAGQSNEQYF
TGTGCCAGCCATGCAGGGCAAAGTAACGAGCAGTACTTC